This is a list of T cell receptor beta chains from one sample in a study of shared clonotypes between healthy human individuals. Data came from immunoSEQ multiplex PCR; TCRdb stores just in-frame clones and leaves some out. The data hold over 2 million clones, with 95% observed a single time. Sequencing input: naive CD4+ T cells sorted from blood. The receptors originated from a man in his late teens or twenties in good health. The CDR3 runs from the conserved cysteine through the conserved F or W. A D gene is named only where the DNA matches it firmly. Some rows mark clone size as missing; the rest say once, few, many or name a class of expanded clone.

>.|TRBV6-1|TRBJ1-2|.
TGTGCCAGCATATACACAGGGACCGGTGGCTACACCTTC
CASIYTGTGGYTF
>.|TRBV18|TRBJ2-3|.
TGTGCCAGCTCCTCACAGGGAAACACAGATACGCAGTATTTT
CASSSQGNTDTQYF
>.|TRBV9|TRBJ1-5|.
TGTGCCAGCAGCGTAGGGGATTCCCTCAATCAGCCCCAGCATTTT
CASSVGDSLNQPQHF
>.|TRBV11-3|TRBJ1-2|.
TGTGCCACCGACGGGAGGGCGGATAAAAACTATGGCTACACCTTC
CATDGRADKNYGYTF
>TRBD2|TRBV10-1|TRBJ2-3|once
TGCGCCAGCAGTGAACAGCGGGGGGGCACAGATACGCAGTATTTT
CASSEQRGGTDTQYF
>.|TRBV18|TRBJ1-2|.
TGTGCCAGCTCACCGTCGTCACAGAGCAACTATGGCTACACCTTC
CASSPSSQSNYGYTF
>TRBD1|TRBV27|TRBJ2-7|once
TGTGCCAGCAGGGACCCCGGGACAGGGTTTTACGAGCAGTACTTC
CASRDPGTGFYEQYF
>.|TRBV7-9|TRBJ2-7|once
TGTGCCAGCAGCTTAGGAGGGGGTTACGAGCAGTACTTC
CASSLGGGYEQYF
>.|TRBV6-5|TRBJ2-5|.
TGTGCCAGCAGTTACGGTCTGGGGGTAGGGACCCAGTACTTC
CASSYGLGVGTQYF
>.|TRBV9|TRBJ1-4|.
TGTGCCAGCAGCGTAGGTGGGGGGCACAAAGCAACTAATGAAAAACTGTTTTTT
CASSVGGGHKATNEKLFF
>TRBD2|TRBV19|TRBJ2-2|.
TGTGCCAGTCGGACTAGCGGGAGGGTCGGGGAGCTGTTTTTT
CASRTSGRVGELFF
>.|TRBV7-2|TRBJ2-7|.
TGTGCCAGCAGCACCCCCCCGGTGAACGACGAGCAGTACTTC
CASSTPPVNDEQYF
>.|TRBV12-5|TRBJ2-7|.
TGTGCTAGTTCTGGGGGGAGAGGCTACGAGCAGTACTTC
CASSGGRGYEQYF
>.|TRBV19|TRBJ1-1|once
TGTGCCAGTAGTATTAAAAACACTGAAGCTTTCTTT
CASSIKNTEAFF
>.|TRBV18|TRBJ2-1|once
TGTGCCAGCTCACCACGCAGGGTAGACAATGAGCAGTTCTTC
CASSPRRVDNEQFF
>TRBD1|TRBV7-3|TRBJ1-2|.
TGTGCCAGCAGCTTACTGGGACAGGGAGTGGACTATGGCTACACCTTC
CASSLLGQGVDYGYTF
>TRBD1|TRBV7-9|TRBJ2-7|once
TGTGCCAGCAGCTCCGGACAGGGTGGCGAGCAGTACTTC
CASSSGQGGEQYF
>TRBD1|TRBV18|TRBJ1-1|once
TGTGCCAGCTCACCATACGAGGACAGGGTGAACACTGAAGCTTTCTTT
CASSPYEDRVNTEAFF
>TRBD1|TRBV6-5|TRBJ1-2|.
TGTGCCAGCAGTTCGGGACAGCTTAACTATGGCTACACCTTC
CASSSGQLNYGYTF
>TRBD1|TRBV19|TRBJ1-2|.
TGTGCCAGTAGTGCCATTCCCTCCCGGACAGGGGCCTATGGCTACACCTTC
CASSAIPSRTGAYGYTF
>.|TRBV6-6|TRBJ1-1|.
TGTGCCAGCAGTTACACCCAGGGGAACACTGAAGCTTTCTTT
CASSYTQGNTEAFF
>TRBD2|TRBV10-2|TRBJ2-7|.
TGCGCCAGCAGAGCGGGGACGGTCTCCTACGAGCAGTACTTC
CASRAGTVSYEQYF
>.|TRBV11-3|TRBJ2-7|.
TGTGCCAGCCTGCCAAATATCAGGAAAGTGACCTACGAGCAGTACTTC
CASLPNIRKVTYEQYF